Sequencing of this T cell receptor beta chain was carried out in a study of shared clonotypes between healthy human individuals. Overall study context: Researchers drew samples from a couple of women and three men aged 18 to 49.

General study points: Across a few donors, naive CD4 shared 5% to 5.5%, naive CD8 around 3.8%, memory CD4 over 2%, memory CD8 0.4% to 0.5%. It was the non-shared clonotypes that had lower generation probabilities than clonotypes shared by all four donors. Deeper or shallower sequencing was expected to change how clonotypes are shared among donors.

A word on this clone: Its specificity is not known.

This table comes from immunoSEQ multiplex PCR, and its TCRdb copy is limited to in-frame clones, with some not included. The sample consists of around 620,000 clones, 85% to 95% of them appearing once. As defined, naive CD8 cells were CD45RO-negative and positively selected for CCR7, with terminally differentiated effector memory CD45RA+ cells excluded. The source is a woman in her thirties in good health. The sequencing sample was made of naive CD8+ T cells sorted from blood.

CDR3 sequence: CASSRTGGSNQPQHF. The CDR3 nucleotides read TGCGCCAGCAGTCGGACAGGGGGGAGCAATCAGCCCCAGCATTTT. The chain is built from TRBV10-2 and TRBJ1-5, with 10 nucleotides matching TRBD1. V lost 5 bases and J lost 1; bases outside the gene matches: 2. Looked up from germline, CDR1 is WSHSY and CDR2 is SAAADI. The length of the CDR3 is 15 residues.